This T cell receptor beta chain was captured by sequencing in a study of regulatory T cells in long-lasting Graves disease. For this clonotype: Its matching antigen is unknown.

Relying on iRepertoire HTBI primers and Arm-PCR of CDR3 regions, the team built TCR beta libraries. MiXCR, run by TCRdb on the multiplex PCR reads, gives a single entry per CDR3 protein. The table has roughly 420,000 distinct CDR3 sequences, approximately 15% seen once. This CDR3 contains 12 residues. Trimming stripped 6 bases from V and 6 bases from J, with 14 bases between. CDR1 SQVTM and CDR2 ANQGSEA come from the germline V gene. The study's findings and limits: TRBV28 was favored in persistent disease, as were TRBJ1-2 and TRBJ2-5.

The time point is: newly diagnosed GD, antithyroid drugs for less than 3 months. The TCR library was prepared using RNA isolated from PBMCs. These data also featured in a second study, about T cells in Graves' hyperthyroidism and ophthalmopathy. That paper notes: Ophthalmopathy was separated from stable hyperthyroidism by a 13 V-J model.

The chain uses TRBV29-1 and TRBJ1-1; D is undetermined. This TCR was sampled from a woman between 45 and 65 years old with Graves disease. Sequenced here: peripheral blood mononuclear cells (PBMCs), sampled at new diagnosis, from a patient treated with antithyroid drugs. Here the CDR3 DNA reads TGCAGCGTCCTAGGATCACCGGCTGAAGCTTTCTTT. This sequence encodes CSVLGSPAEAFF.